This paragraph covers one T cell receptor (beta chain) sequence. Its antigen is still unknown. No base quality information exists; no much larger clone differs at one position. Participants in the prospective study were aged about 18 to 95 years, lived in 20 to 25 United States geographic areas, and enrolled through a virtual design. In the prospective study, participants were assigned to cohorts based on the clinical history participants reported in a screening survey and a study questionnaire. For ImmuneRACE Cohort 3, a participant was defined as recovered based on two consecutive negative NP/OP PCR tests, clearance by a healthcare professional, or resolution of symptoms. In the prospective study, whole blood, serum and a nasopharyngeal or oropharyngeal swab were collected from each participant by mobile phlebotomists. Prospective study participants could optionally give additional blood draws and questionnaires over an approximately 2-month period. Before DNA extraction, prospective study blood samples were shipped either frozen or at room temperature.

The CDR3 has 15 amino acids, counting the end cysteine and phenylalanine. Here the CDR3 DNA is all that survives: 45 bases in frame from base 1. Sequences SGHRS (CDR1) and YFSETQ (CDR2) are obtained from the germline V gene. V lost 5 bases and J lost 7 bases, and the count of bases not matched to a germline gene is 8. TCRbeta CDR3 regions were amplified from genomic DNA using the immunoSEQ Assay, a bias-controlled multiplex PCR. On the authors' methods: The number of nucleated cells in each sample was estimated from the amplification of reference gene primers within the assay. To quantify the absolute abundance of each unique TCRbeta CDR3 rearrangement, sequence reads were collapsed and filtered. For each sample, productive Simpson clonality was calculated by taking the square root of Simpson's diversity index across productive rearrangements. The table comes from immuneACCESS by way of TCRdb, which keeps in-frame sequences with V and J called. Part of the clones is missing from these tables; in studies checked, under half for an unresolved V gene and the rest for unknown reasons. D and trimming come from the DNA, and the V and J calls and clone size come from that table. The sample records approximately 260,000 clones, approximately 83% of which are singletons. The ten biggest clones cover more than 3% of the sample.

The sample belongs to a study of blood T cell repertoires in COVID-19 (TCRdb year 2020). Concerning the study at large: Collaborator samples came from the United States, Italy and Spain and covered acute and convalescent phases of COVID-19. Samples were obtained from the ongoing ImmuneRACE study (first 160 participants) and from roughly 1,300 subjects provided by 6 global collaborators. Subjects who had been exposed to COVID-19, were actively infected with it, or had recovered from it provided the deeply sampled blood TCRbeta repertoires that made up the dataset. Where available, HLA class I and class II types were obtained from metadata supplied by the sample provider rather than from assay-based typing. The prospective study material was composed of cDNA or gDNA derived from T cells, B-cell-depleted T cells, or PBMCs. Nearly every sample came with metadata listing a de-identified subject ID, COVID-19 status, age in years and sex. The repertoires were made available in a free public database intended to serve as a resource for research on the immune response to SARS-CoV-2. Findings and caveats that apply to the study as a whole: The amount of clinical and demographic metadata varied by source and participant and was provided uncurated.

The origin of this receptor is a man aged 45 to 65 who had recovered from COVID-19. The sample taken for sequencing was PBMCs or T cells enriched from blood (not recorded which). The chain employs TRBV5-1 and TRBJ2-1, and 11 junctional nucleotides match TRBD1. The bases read TGCGCCAGCAGACCAGGACAGGGGGCGCGAAATGAGCAGTTCTTC. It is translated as CASRPGQGARNEQFF.